The 21 T cell receptor beta chains reported below all come from one sample, sequenced in a study of T cells in Graves' hyperthyroidism and ophthalmopathy. The CDR3 regions of TCR beta were amplified from RNA transcripts. A first-round RT-PCR of the TCR CDR3 used the HTBI primer set. MiXCR, applied by TCRdb to the multiplex PCR reads, yields one record per CDR3 protein. The sample records 650,000 to 800,000 distinct CDR3 sequences, approximately 42% being singletons. Sequencing was carried out using peripheral blood or thyroid tissue (not recorded which). The receptors shown here come from an adult man with Graves' disease, either hyperthyroidism or ophthalmopathy (not recorded which).

The V call is TRBV2, the J call TRBJ2-5; 7 bases are a match to TRBD1. CDR3 length: 15 amino acids. Germline CDR1 SNHLY, CDR2 FYNNEI. J was trimmed by 2 bases and V by 5 bases; bases with no gene match: 8. The CDR3 here is CASSPSGQLQETQYF. CDR3 nucleotide sequence: TGTGCCAGCAGTCCCTCGGGACAGTTACAAGAGACCCAGTACTTC. Complete variable domain (other parts from reference TRBV2 and TRBJ2-5): EPEVTQTPSHQVTQMGQEVILRCVPISNHLYFYWYRQILGQKVEFLVSFYNNEISEKSEIFDDQFSVERPDGSNFTLKIRSTKLEDSAMYFCASSPSGQLQETQYFGPGTRLLVL.

The chain is built from TRBV5-1 and TRBJ1-5; a possible D gene is TRBD1 (6 bases). The germline V gene encodes CDR1 SGHRS and CDR2 YFSETQ. This CDR3 region has 15 residues. V was cut by 5 bases and J by 0 bases, with 12 bases left in between. The CDR3 sequence is CASRLTGDSNQPQHF. CDR3 nucleotide sequence: TGCGCCAGCAGGCTGACAGGAGATAGCAATCAGCCCCAGCATTTT. Together with reference TRBV5-1 and TRBJ1-5, the CDR3 gives the full variable domain: KAGVTQTPRYLIKTRGQQVTLSCSPISGHRSVSWYQQTPGQGLQFLFEYFSETQRNKGNFPGRFSGRQFSNSRSEMNVSTLELGDSALYLCASRLTGDSNQPQHFGDGTRLSIL.

As DNA, the CDR3 is TGTGCCAGCCACGGGAGCAACGAGCAGTACTTC. The encoded protein is CASHGSNEQYF. V and J are TRBV7-8 and TRBJ2-7; a weak D match, TRBD2 (6 bases). V gave up 8 bases and J gave up 5 bases, with 10 bases separating them. Germline V gene data show CDR1 as SGHVS and CDR2 as FQNEAQ. This CDR3 spans 11 amino acids.

This clonotype was recorded at least ten times. This chain connects TRBV7-6 to TRBJ2-5; 7 positions agree with TRBD1. With 4 bases clipped from V and 2 bases from J, the junction kept 7 bases outside the gene matches. Germline CDR1 reads SGHVS; CDR2 reads FNYEAQ. CDR3 size: 15 residues. For the CDR3, the DNA is TGTGCCAGCAGCTCGTTGACAGGGAGACAAGAGACCCAGTACTTC. It translates to CASSSLTGRQETQYF.

CDR3 amino acids: CASSAQGTRNSPLHF. The DNA of the CDR3 is TGTGCCAGCAGCGCACAGGGGACCCGGAATTCACCCCTCCACTTT. The chain has TRBV2 and TRBJ1-6, with 7 bases aligning to TRBD1. The junction had 9 bases not matched to a gene; V was cut back by 6 bases and J by 7 bases. The germline gives CDR1 SNHLY, CDR2 FYNNEI. This CDR3 contains 15 residues.

The gene calls are TRBV29-1 and TRBJ1-2; D ambiguous. Germline CDR1 is SQVTM and CDR2 is ANQGSEA. The CDR3 is 13 residues long. The V gene lost 0 bases and the J gene lost 0 bases, with 5 bases spanning the gap. CDR3 in DNA: TGCAGCGTTGAAGAGGAGGCTAACTATGGCTACACCTTC. Translation gives CSVEEEANYGYTF.

In this sample, this clonotype turned up many times. V gene TRBV2 combines with J gene TRBJ2-7; no definite D call. The CDR3 is 13 amino acids. Germline V lookup: CDR1 SNHLY, CDR2 FYNNEI. The ends were cut back, 4 bases at V and 2 bases at J, with 9 bases in the middle. Here the CDR3 DNA reads TGTGCCAGCAGTGGTGCGTTGGCCTACGAGCAGTACTTC. It encodes CASSGALAYEQYF.

The chain joins TRBV7-9 to TRBJ2-7; D unresolved. Germline assignment: CDR1 SEHNR and CDR2 FQNEAQ (reference sequence). This CDR3 region has 13 residues. Trimming cost V 6 bases and J 2 bases, with 11 bases left between them. The CDR3 DNA is TGTGCCAGCAGTGAATCCCCCGCCTACGAGCAGTACTTC. Translating gives CASSESPAYEQYF.

This clonotype was recorded a few times. This may stem from a read error, because a much larger clone lies one nucleotide away. This chain uses TRBV2 with TRBJ1-5; no firm D call. V lost 1 base and J lost 1, with 5 bases in between. CDR1 is SNHLY, CDR2 FYNNEI, per germline. The CDR3 spans 14 residues. The CDR3 coding sequence is TGTGCCAGCAGTGAAGGACAAAGCAATCAGCCCCAGCATTTT. Amino acid sequence: CASSEGQSNQPQHF.

This clonotype was seen only once. The chain employs TRBV29-1 and TRBJ1-2, with D possibly being TRBD1 (5 bases). The germline V gene has CDR1 SQVTM and CDR2 ANQGSEA. The CDR3 spans 13 residues. V lost 8 bases and J 4 bases, leaving 17 bases between the germline ends. The CDR3 nucleotides read TGCAGCTTGGCAGGAGGGGACCTCTATGGCTACACCTTC. Translated, it gives CSLAGGDLYGYTF.

This clonotype was observed a single time. The V and J genes are TRBV10-3 and TRBJ2-7; 9 bases line up with TRBD1. The CDR3 is made up of 14 amino acids. The V segment lost 2 bases and the J segment 4 bases; nucleotides outside the gene matches: 3. Germline values: CDR1 ENHRY, CDR2 SYGVKD. The DNA for the CDR3 is TGTGCCATCAGTGAGCGGACAGGGGTATACGAGCAGTACTTC. Protein sequence: CAISERTGVYEQYF.

This clonotype appeared a single time. The chain couples TRBV11-1 to TRBJ1-5; D unresolved. The germline CDR1 and CDR2 sequences are SGHAT and FQDESV (reference sequence). V was clipped by 1 base and J by 6 bases, with 10 bases between them. The CDR3 is 14 residues long. CDR3 nucleotide sequence: TGTGCCAGCAGCTTAGGAGGGCTGACTCAGCCCCAGCATTTT. This codes for CASSLGGLTQPQHF.

This clonotype was counted ten times or more. This chain uses TRBV19 with TRBJ1-6; TRBD1 aligns across 9 bases. This CDR3 region has 12 residues. J lost 10 bases, V lost 10 bases, and 5 bases had no gene match. Germline V gene data show CDR1 as LNHDA and CDR2 as SQIVND (reference sequence). CDR3 amino acids: CAIGTGFSPLHF. The CDR3 coding sequence is TGTGCCATCGGGACAGGGTTCTCACCCCTCCACTTT.

The sample holds a few counts of this clonotype. The chain joins TRBV11-2 to TRBJ1-2; D not certain. Trimming cost V 4 bases and J 3 bases, with 9 bases left between them. This CDR3 region has 13 residues. The germline CDR1 and CDR2 sequences are SGHAT and FQNNGV. The CDR3 here is CASSSPADYGYTF. The CDR3 DNA follows: TGTGCCAGCAGCTCCCCGGCCGACTATGGCTACACCTTC.

This clonotype was counted at least ten times. The J gene is TRBJ1-6, the V gene TRBV9, with unresolved D. CDR1 is SGDLS, CDR2 YYNGEE, per germline. With 0 bases removed from V and 10 bases from J, the gap between germline ends came to 8 bases. The CDR3 length is 13 residues. The CDR3 here is CASSVEDKSPLHF. In DNA, the CDR3 is TGTGCCAGCAGCGTAGAAGACAAGTCACCCCTCCACTTT.

This clonotype has a count of ten or more. The chain recombines TRBV2 with TRBJ1-4, with a weak D call TRBD1 (5 bases). The CDR3 is made up of 14 amino acids. Trimming removed 6 bases from V and 6 bases from J, with 14 bases in between. The V gene's germline CDR1 is SNHLY and CDR2 FYNNEI. CDR3 region: CASRASGMDEKLFF. The CDR3 bases are TGTGCCAGCAGAGCTTCAGGGATGGATGAAAAACTGTTTTTT.

By share, this clonotype counts as medium-sized (0.01 to 0.1%). This chain connects TRBV29-1 to TRBJ1-5; TRBD1 might be the D (5 bases). The length of the CDR3 is 13 residues. Germline V CDR1 and CDR2: SQVTM, ANQGSEA. The V end lost 6 bases, the J end lost 4 bases, and 13 bases lay between the germline ends. The CDR3 spells CSVRDGGNQPQHF. DNA for the CDR3: TGCAGCGTACGGGACGGAGGGAATCAGCCCCAGCATTTT.

The V and J genes are TRBV20-1 and TRBJ1-1; tentatively, D is TRBD1 (6 bases). The CDR3 covers 16 residues. Germline loops: CDR1 DFQATT, CDR2 SNEGSKA (reference sequence). V shed 0 bases and J shed 5 bases, with 19 bases lying between them. The CDR3 region is CSARDLAGETGTEAFF. As DNA, the CDR3 is TGCAGTGCTAGAGATCTTGCAGGGGAGACGGGTACTGAAGCTTTCTTT.

This clonotype has a handful of counts. The CDR3 here is CASGRTGELFF. The DNA of the CDR3 is TGTGCCAGCGGAAGGACCGGGGAGCTGTTTTTT. The V gene is TRBV3-1, the J gene TRBJ2-2; D uncertain. Germline values: CDR1 LGHDT, CDR2 YNNKEL (reference sequence). Trimming left V 8 bases short and J 5 bases short, with 6 bases between. This CDR3 has 11 residues.

V and J are TRBV6-1 and TRBJ2-7; D unresolved. Germline V lookup: CDR1 MNHNS, CDR2 SASEGT. V gave up 4 bases and J gave up 3 bases, with 10 bases separating them. The CDR3 length is 13 residues. CDR3 loop: CASSGTPNYEQYF. The CDR3 bases are TGTGCCAGCAGTGGAACACCCAACTACGAGCAGTACTTC.

In this sample, this clonotype turned up many times. V is TRBV5-1 and J is TRBJ1-1; 9 bases fit TRBD1. The CDR3 runs 14 residues. Germline CDR1 is SGHRS and CDR2 is YFSETQ. J lost 3 bases, V lost 4 bases, and 4 bases had no gene match. In DNA, the CDR3 is TGCGCCAGCAGCACACGGACAGGGGACACTGAAGCTTTCTTT. Its translation: CASSTRTGDTEAFF.